A selection of T cell receptor beta chains follows, all from one sample in a study of cytomegalovirus exposure and HLA in healthy donors. TCRdb keeps only in-frame clones here, not all; method: immunoSEQ multiplex PCR. The sample has about 98,000 clones, around 72% seen once. The material sequenced was PBMCs. Receptors originate from a male donor in good health and CMV-seronegative. The CDR3 runs from the conserved cysteine through the conserved F or W. A D gene is named only where the DNA matches it firmly. Size is stated for part of the rows, as once, few or many counts, or as a class when the clone is expanded.

d_call	v_call	j_call	clone_size	cdr3_aa	cdr3_nt
NA	TRBV11-3	TRBJ1-5	NA	CATANQPQHF	TGTGCCACTGCGAATCAGCCCCAGCATTTT
NA	TRBV7-9	TRBJ1-4	NA	CASSFPTQQEEKLFF	TGTGCCAGCAGCTTTCCGACCCAACAGGAGGAAAAACTGTTTTTT
NA	TRBV29-1	TRBJ1-2	NA	CSVYRDGGDGYTF	TGCAGCGTTTATAGGGACGGGGGTGACGGCTACACCTTC
TRBD2	TRBV19	TRBJ2-3	few	CASKGTSGYTDTQYF	TGTGCCAGTAAGGGGACTAGCGGTTACACAGATACGCAGTATTTT
TRBD2	TRBV7-3	TRBJ2-3	NA	CASSSPSGNTDTQYF	TGTGCCAGCAGCTCCCCTAGCGGGAACACAGATACGCAGTATTTT
NA	TRBV6-5	TRBJ1-2	NA	CASSRRDNYGYTF	TGTGCCAGCAGTCGACGGGATAACTATGGCTACACCTTC
TRBD1	TRBV19	TRBJ2-7	NA	CASSFGQGAIDEQYF	TGTGCCAGTAGTTTTGGACAGGGGGCTATCGACGAGCAGTACTTC
NA	TRBV5-1	TRBJ1-3	NA	CASSLSSGIGSGNTIYF	TGCGCCAGCAGCTTGTCCTCAGGGATCGGTTCCGGAAACACCATATATTTT
TRBD1	TRBV19	TRBJ1-5	NA	CASSWTGNSNQPQHF	TGTGCCAGTAGTTGGACAGGCAATAGCAATCAGCCCCAGCATTTT
TRBD2	TRBV2	TRBJ2-2	NA	CASSEESGRAHFGELFF	TGTGCCAGCAGTGAAGAAAGCGGGAGGGCCCATTTCGGGGAGCTGTTTTTT